The count of the clone carrying this T cell receptor (beta chain) is one. Its cognate antigen is unknown. These data are taken from a study of OX40 agonist ivuxolimab in advanced cancers. CDR1 is SQVTM, CDR2 ANQGSEA, per germline. The CDR3 runs to 11 residues. With 4 bases removed from V and 8 bases from J, the gap between germline ends came to 9 bases. Study outcomes and limitations: Partial responders receiving 0.1-3.0 mg/kg showed among the lowest clonal expansion. Averaging showed that CD8+ T cells had more expanded clones than CD4+ did. Normalized expansion of T-cell clones was also low for some nonresponders.

Measured with immunoSEQ multiplex PCR; TCRdb has only the in-frame clones, and not every one. This table holds about 76,000 clones, 75% to 90% found once. The sequences come from CD4+ or CD8+ T cells sorted from blood, collected in a trial of the OX40 agonist ivuxolimab. V gene TRBV29-1 combines with J gene TRBJ2-1, with TRBD1 as a possible D gene (6 bases). The clonotype was recovered from an adult with an advanced solid tumor such as melanoma, head and neck, liver or kidney cancer. The CDR3 nucleotides are TGCAGCGTTGGAGGGGGATATGAGCAGTTCTTC. Encoded protein: CSVGGGYEQFF.